The rows below give T cell receptor beta chains drawn from one sample of a study of blood T cell repertoires in COVID-19. Assay: immunoSEQ multiplex PCR; the TCRdb copy retains only in-frame clones and omits some. The table has roughly 350,000 clones, roughly 90% seen once. Sequences were obtained from peripheral blood. These receptors all stem from a woman aged 50 to 60 with active or convalescent COVID-19. CDR3s include the opening cysteine and the closing phenylalanine or tryptophan. Each record gives: D gene, clone size, J gene, V gene, CDR3 protein, CDR3 DNA. A D gene is named only where the DNA matches it firmly. Size is omitted from some rows. Given values are once, few, many or a class for expanded clones.

.,.,TRBJ1-4,TRBV6-5,CASRQNEKLFF,TGTGCCAGTAGACAGAATGAAAAACTGTTTTTT
.,once,TRBJ2-3,TRBV5-1,CASSLVSGDTDTQYF,TGCGCCAGCAGCTTGGTTTCGGGGGACACAGATACGCAGTATTTT
TRBD1,.,TRBJ2-3,TRBV6-5,CASKSGTGGDTQYF,TGTGCCAGCAAATCCGGGACAGGGGGAGATACGCAGTATTTT
TRBD1,.,TRBJ1-3,TRBV5-6,CASSLGAGGIGNTIYF,TGTGCCAGCAGCTTGGGGGCAGGGGGCATTGGAAACACCATATATTTT
TRBD2,.,TRBJ2-7,TRBV7-3,CASSVSSGDRLDYEQYF,TGTGCCAGCAGCGTATCTAGCGGGGATCGCCTCGACTACGAGCAGTACTTC
TRBD2,.,TRBJ2-7,TRBV19,CASSASGRTSYEQYF,TGTGCCAGTAGTGCTAGCGGGAGGACCTCCTACGAGCAGTACTTC
.,.,TRBJ2-6,TRBV27,CASSSSSSGANVLTF,TGTGCCAGCAGTTCCTCTAGCTCTGGGGCCAACGTCCTGACTTTC
TRBD1,.,TRBJ1-5,TRBV18,CASSLSQGAKGNQPQHF,TGTGCCAGCTCACTATCACAGGGGGCCAAGGGCAATCAGCCCCAGCATTTT
TRBD1,.,TRBJ2-7,TRBV29-1,CSYRQGGSNEQYF,TGCAGCTACCGACAGGGGGGGTCCAACGAGCAGTACTTC
TRBD2,.,TRBJ2-3,TRBV9,CASSVGTSGNTDTQYF,TGTGCCAGCAGCGTTGGGACTAGCGGCAACACAGATACGCAGTATTTT
.,.,TRBJ2-7,TRBV5-6,CASSLGLPSSYEQYF,TGTGCCAGCAGCTTGGGACTCCCGAGCTCCTACGAGCAGTACTTC
TRBD1,.,TRBJ2-7,TRBV18,CASSPLTTGPYEQYF,TGTGCCAGCTCACCACTGACGACAGGGCCCTACGAGCAGTACTTC
.,.,TRBJ1-6,TRBV28,CASTLTFYNSPLHF,TGTGCCAGCACCTTAACATTTTATAATTCACCCCTCCACTTT
.,.,TRBJ2-5,TRBV5-4,CASSLVGGGRQETQYF,TGTGCCAGCAGCTTGGTTGGGGGGGGGCGACAAGAGACCCAGTACTTC
TRBD1,.,TRBJ1-2,TRBV30,CAWIDRASYGYTF,TGTGCCTGGATTGACAGGGCCTCTTATGGCTACACCTTC
.,.,TRBJ1-1,TRBV4-2,CASSQRTGSTEAFF,TGTGCCAGCAGCCAAAGAACAGGGTCGACTGAAGCTTTCTTT
.,.,TRBJ1-5,TRBV7-2,CASSLVTGGSNQPQHF,TGTGCCAGCAGCTTAGTAACAGGCGGAAGCAATCAGCCCCAGCATTTT
.,.,TRBJ1-3,TRBV11-2,CASSLGAGFNSGNTIYF,TGTGCCAGCAGCTTAGGGGCAGGCTTCAACTCTGGAAACACCATATATTTT
TRBD1,.,TRBJ2-6,TRBV19,CASSMGTGSSGANVLTF,TGTGCCAGTAGTATGGGGACAGGGAGCTCTGGGGCCAACGTCCTGACTTTC
TRBD1,.,TRBJ1-3,TRBV27,CASSPTGQGPFNTIYF,TGTGCCAGCAGTCCAACGGGACAGGGGCCCTTCAACACCATATATTTT
TRBD1,.,TRBJ2-1,TRBV7-9,CASSSYRGQYNEQFF,TGTGCCAGCAGCTCTTACAGGGGTCAATACAATGAGCAGTTCTTC
.,.,TRBJ1-6,TRBV20-1,CSASDGSSYNSPLHF,TGCAGTGCTAGTGACGGGAGCTCCTATAATTCACCCCTCCACTTT
.,.,TRBJ2-1,TRBV7-8,CASSGTDVYNEQFF,TGTGCCAGCTCCGGGACTGACGTTTACAATGAGCAGTTCTTC
TRBD2,.,TRBJ2-7,TRBV5-1,CASSTPGTRSHEQYF,TGCGCCAGCAGCACCCCCGGGACTAGGTCCCACGAGCAGTACTTC
.,once,TRBJ2-3,TRBV20-1,CSASREAGWGDTQYF,TGCAGTGCTAGTCGTGAGGCGGGGTGGGGGGATACGCAGTATTTT
.,.,TRBJ2-7,TRBV30,CAWSKGVGVEQYF,TGTGCCTGGAGTAAGGGGGTAGGGGTCGAGCAGTACTTC